This T cell receptor beta chain comes out of a study of low-dose radiotherapy and immunotherapy resistance in tumors. Background on the study: Those assigned to Cohort 2 were treated with 1 Gy per fraction every two weeks (13 Gy in total over 26 weeks). Treatment included intravenous cyclophosphamide dosed at 200 mg/m2 every two weeks, one day before radiation and immunotherapy.

Time point reported: before trial treatment. Nivolumab, ipilimumab, aspirin, low-dose cyclophosphamide and low-dose radiotherapy were given to donors. Alpha- and beta-chain coverage of first-strand cDNA came from TRAV- and TRBV-specific primers. Amplification of TCRs used a constant-region primer and V-primer adapter for around 19 PCR cycles. Through in vitro transcription, the mRNA that had been isolated was amplified. TCRdb fed the reads into MiXCR, producing one record per CDR3 protein. The sample lists about 82,000 distinct CDR3 sequences, 15% to 20% occurring once. Concerning this clonotype itself: One end of the junction varies from germline; a read error may be responsible.

The germline CDR1 and CDR2 sequences are SGHVS and FNYEAQ. The CDR3 has 15 amino acids. Specimen: PBMCs, collected before treatment. The genes are TRBV7-6 and TRBJ2-7; D is uncertain. This TCR derives from a male donor with prostate cancer. CDR3: CTSSRTAELPYEQYF. CDR3 nucleotides: TGTACCAGCAGCCGGACCGCGGAACTACCCTACGAGCAGTACTTC.